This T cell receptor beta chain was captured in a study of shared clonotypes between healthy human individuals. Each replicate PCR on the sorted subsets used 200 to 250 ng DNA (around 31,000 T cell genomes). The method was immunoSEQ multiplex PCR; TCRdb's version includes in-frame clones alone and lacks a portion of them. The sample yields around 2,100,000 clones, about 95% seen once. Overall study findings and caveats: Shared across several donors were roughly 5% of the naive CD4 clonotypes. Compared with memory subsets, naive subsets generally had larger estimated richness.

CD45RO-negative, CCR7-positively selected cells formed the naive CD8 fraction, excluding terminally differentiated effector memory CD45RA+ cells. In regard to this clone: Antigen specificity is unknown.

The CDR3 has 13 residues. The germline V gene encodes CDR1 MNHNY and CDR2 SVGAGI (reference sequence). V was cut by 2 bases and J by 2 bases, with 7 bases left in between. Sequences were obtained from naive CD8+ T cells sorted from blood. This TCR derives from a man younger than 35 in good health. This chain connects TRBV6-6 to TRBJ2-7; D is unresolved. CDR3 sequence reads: CASSYHGTYEQYF. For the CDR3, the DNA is TGTGCCAGCAGTTACCACGGAACCTACGAGCAGTACTTC.